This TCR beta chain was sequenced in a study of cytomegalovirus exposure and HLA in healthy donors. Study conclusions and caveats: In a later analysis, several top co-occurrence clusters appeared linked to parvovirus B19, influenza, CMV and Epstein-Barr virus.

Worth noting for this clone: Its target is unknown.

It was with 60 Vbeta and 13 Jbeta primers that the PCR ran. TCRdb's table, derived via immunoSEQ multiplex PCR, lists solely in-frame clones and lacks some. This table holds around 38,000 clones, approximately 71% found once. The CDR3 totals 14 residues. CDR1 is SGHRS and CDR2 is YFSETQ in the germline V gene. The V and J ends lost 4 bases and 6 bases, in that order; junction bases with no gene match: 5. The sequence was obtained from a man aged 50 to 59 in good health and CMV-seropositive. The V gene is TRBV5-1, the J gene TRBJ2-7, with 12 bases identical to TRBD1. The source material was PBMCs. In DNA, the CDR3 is TGCGCCAGCAGCAACGGGACAGGGGGCCGCGAGCAGTACTTC. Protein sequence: CASSNGTGGREQYF.